The sequence of this TCR beta chain was determined in a study of T cell repertoires in aging, cancer and after chemotherapy. On the study more broadly: The full dataset contained approximately 9.6 million TCR reads.

Peripheral blood genomic DNA, not sorted cells or RNA, was the template. This clonotype was counted a few times. In germline, CDR1 is SEHNR, CDR2 FQNEAQ (reference sequence). The V and J ends lost 2 bases and 2 bases respectively, with 5 bases between them. This CDR3 spans 13 amino acids. TRB rearrangements spanning V, D and J were amplified using mixed TRB-A/B primers. From the multiplex PCR reads, TCRdb called clonotypes with MiXCR, one entry per CDR3 protein. The sample carries more than 8,000 distinct CDR3 sequences, 30% to 35% recorded once. What was sequenced was blood. This TCR derives from a human donor in good health. The rearrangement links TRBV7-9 to TRBJ2-3, with D unclear. This CDR3 reads CASSLLITDTQYF. CDR3 sequence (DNA): TGTGCCAGCAGCTTACTGATCACAGATACGCAGTATTTT.